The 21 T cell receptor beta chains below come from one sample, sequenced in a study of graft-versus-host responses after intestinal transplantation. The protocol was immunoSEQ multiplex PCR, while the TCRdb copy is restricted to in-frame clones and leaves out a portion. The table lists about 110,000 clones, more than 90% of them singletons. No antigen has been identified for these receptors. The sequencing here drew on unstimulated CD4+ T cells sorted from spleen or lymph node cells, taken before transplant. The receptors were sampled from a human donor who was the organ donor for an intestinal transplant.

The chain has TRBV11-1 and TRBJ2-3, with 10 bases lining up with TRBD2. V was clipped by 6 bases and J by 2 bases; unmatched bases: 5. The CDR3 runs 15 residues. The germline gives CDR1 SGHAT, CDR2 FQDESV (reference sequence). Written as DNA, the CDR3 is TGTGCCAGCAGTTCTAGCGGGAGCATCACAGATACGCAGTATTTT. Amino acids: CASSSSGSITDTQYF.

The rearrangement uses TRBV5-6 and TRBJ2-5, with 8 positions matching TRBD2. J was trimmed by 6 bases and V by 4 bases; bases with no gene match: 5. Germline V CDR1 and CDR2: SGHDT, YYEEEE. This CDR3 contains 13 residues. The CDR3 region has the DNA TGTGCCAGCAGCGTGACTAGCGTACAGACCCAGTACTTC. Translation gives CASSVTSVQTQYF.

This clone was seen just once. CDR3 nucleotide sequence: TGTGCCAGCAGCCCGGACAGGGGGAGAGTCTATGGCTACACCTTC. Translated, it gives CASSPDRGRVYGYTF. The J gene is TRBJ1-2, the V gene TRBV6-6; 10 nucleotides align to TRBD1. This CDR3 region has 15 residues. Germline CDR1 is MNHNY and CDR2 is SVGAGI (reference sequence). Trimming cost V 6 bases and J 4 bases; bases outside gene matches: 8.

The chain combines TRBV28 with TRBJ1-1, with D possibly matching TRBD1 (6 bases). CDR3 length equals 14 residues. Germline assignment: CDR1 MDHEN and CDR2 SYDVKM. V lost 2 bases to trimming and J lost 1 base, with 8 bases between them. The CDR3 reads CASSLGQQNTEAFF. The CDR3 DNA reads TGTGCCAGCAGTTTAGGACAGCAGAACACTGAAGCTTTCTTT.

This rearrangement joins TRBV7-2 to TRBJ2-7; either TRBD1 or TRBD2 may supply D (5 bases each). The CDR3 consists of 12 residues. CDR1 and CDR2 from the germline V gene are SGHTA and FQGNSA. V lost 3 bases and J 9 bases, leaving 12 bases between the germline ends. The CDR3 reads CASSFPVGGQYF. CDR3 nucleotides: TGTGCCAGCAGCTTTCCGGTTGGGGGGCAGTACTTC.

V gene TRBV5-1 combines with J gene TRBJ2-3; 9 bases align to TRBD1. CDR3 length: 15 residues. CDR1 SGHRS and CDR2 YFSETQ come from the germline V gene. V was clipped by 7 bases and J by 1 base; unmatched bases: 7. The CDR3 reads CASGSGDRGTDTQYF. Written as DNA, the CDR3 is TGCGCCAGCGGCTCAGGGGACAGGGGCACAGATACGCAGTATTTT.

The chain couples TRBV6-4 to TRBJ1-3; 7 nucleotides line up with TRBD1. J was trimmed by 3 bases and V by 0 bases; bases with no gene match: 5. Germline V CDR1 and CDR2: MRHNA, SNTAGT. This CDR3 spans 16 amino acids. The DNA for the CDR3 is TGTGCCAGCAGTGACTCGAAAAGGGGGCTTGGAAACACCATATATTTT. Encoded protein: CASSDSKRGLGNTIYF.

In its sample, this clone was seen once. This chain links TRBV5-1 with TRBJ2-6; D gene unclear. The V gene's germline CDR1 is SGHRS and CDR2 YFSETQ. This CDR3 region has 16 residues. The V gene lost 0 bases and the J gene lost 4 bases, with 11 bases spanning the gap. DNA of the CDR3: TGCGCCAGCAGCTTGGTGTTAGTTTCAGGGGCCAACGTCCTGACTTTC. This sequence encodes CASSLVLVSGANVLTF.

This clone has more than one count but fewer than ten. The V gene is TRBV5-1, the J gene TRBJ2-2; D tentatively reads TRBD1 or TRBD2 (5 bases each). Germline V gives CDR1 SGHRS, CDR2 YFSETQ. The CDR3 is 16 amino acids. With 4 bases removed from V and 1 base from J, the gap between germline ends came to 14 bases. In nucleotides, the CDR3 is TGCGCCAGCAGCCGAGCCGGGACGGGGAACACCGGGGAGCTGTTTTTT. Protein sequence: CASSRAGTGNTGELFF.

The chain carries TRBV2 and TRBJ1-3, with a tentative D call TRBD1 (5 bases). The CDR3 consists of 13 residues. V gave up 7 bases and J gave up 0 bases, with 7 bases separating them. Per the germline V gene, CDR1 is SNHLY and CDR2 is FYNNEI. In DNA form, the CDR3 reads TGTGCCAGCAAGGACAACTCTGGAAACACCATATATTTT. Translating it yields CASKDNSGNTIYF.

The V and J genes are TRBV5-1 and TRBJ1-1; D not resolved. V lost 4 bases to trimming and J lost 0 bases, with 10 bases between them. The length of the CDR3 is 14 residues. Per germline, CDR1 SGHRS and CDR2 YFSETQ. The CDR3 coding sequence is TGCGCCAGCAGCCCGGTAGACATGAACACTGAAGCTTTCTTT. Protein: CASSPVDMNTEAFF.

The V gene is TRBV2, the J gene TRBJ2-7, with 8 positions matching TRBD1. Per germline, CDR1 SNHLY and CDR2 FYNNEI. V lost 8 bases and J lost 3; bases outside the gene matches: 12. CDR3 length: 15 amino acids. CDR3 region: CASWEDRVAGYEQYF. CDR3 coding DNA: TGTGCCAGCTGGGAGGACAGGGTCGCGGGCTACGAGCAGTACTTC.

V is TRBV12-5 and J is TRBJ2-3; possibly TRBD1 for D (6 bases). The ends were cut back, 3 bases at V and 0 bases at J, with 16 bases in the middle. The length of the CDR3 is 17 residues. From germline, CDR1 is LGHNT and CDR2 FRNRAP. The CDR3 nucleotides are TGTGCTAGTGGTTTAGCACCTCGACAGGATAGCACAGATACGCAGTATTTT. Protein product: CASGLAPRQDSTDTQYF. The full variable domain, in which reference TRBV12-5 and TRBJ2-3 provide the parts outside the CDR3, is DARVTQTPRHKVTEMGQEVTMRCQPILGHNTVFWYRQTMMQGLELLAYFRNRAPLDDSGMPKDRFSAEMPDATLATLKIQPSEPRDSAVYFCASGLAPRQDSTDTQYFGPGTRLTVL.

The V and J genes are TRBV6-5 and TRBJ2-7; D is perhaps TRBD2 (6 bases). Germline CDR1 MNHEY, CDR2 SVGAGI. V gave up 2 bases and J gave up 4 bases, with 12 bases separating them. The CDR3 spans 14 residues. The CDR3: CASSYRGAGYEQYF. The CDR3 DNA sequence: TGTGCCAGCAGTTACCGGGGCGCGGGGTACGAGCAGTACTTC.

CDR3 in DNA: TGTGCCAGTAGGATAAGGGCGAACACTGAAGCTTTCTTT. Translation gives CASRIRANTEAFF. This rearrangement joins TRBV19 to TRBJ1-1; D not resolved. Germline V lookup: CDR1 LNHDA, CDR2 SQIVND (reference sequence). The V end was cut by 6 bases, the J end by 1 base, with 9 bases between. The CDR3 sequence is 13 residues long. Supplemented by reference TRBV19 and TRBJ1-1, the full variable domain reads DGGITQSPKYLFRKEGQNVTLSCEQNLNHDAMYWYRQDPGQGLRLIYYSQIVNDFQKGDIAEGYSVSREKKESFPLTVTSAQKNPTAFYLCASRIRANTEAFFGQGTRLTVV.

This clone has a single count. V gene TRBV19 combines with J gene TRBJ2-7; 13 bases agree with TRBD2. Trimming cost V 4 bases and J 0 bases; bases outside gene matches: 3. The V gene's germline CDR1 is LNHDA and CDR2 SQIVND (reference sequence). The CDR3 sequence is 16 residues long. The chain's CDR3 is CASSRGLAGSSYEQYF. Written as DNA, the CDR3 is TGTGCCAGTAGTAGGGGACTAGCGGGGAGCTCCTACGAGCAGTACTTC.

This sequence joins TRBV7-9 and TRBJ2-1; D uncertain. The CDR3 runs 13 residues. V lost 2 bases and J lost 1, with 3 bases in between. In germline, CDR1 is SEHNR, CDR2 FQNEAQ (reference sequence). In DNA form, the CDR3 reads TGTGCCAGCAGCTTAAGTTCCTACAATGAGCAGTTCTTC. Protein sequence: CASSLSSYNEQFF.

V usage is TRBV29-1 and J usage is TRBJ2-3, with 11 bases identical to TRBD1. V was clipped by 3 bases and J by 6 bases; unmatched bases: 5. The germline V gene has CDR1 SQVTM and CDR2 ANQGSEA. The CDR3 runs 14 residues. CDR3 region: CSVERTGGWDTQYF. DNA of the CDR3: TGCAGCGTTGAGAGGACAGGGGGCTGGGATACGCAGTATTTT.

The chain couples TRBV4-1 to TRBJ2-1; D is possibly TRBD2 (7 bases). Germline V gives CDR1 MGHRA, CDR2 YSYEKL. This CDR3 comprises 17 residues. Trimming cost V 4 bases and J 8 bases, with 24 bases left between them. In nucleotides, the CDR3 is TGCGCCAGCAGCCCAAAACCTAGGGGGAGGGCCCTCGATGAGCAGTTCTTC. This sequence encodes CASSPKPRGRALDEQFF.

The CDR3 DNA is TGTGCCAGCAGCCGAGGGACTAGCGGCTACGAGCAGTACTTC. Its translation: CASSRGTSGYEQYF. The chain has TRBV5-7 and TRBJ2-7; 11 bases align to TRBD2. TRBV5-7 is treated as an ORF (open reading frame) with a function not yet certain. The CDR3 loop spans 14 amino acids. Trimming removed 4 bases from V and 3 bases from J; junction bases left unmatched: 3.

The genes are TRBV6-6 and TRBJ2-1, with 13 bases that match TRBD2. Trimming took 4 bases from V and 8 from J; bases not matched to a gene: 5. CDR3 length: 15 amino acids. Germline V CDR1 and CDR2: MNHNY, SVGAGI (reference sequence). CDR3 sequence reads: CASSFGLAGEDEQFF. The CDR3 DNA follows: TGTGCCAGCAGTTTCGGACTAGCGGGAGAAGATGAGCAGTTCTTC.